The 24 T cell receptor beta chains reported below all come from one sample, sequenced in a study of CD8+ T cells in alopecia areata. Sequencing relied on a cDNA template that was reverse transcribed from extracted RNA. TCRdb keeps only in-frame clones here, not all; method: immunoSEQ multiplex PCR. The repertoire has about 64,000 clones, about 40% of them found once; the top ten carry roughly 51%. Input material: NKG2D-low CD8+ T cells sorted from blood. These receptors came from a human donor with alopecia areata.

In its sample, this clone was seen once. V is TRBV6-5 and J is TRBJ2-1; D may be TRBD2 (6 bases). The CDR3 spans 12 residues. CDR1 and CDR2 (germline): MNHEY, SVGAGI. In DNA, the CDR3 is TGTGCTACCCTCGGACCGGGGGTCGAGCAGTTCTTC. Translation: CATLGPGVEQFF.

The chain couples TRBV7-8 to TRBJ2-1; 7 bases align to TRBD2. Trimming took 4 bases from V and 4 from J; bases not matched to a gene: 7. The CDR3 loop spans 15 amino acids. CDR1 and CDR2 (germline): SGHVS, FQNEAQ. CDR3: CASSSLPSGYNEQFF. CDR3 DNA: TGTGCCAGCAGCTCCCTGCCTAGCGGTTACAATGAGCAGTTCTTC.

CDR3 protein: CASRGTQRPQPQHF. In DNA, the CDR3 is TGTGCCAGCAGGGGGACTCAACGGCCTCAGCCCCAGCATTTT. V usage is TRBV28 and J usage is TRBJ1-5; maybe TRBD1 (5 bases). The CDR3 covers 14 residues. The germline CDR1 and CDR2 sequences are MDHEN and SYDVKM. Deletions cut 6 bases from V and 6 bases from J, with 15 bases between.

This clone was counted a few times. For the CDR3, the DNA is TGTGCCAGCAGCTTAGGCCCCGAGTTCTATGGCTACACCTTC. Protein: CASSLGPEFYGYTF. The chain combines TRBV7-8 with TRBJ1-2; D gene uncertain. V shed 1 base and J shed 4 bases, with 10 bases lying between them. The CDR3 totals 14 residues. Germline-derived CDR1 and CDR2 are SGHVS and FQNEAQ.

The chain combines TRBV27 with TRBJ1-1; 8 bases line up with TRBD1. The junction had 8 bases not matched to a gene; V was cut back by 5 bases and J by 6 bases. Germline CDR1 and CDR2: MNHEY and SMNVEV (reference sequence). The CDR3 runs to 14 residues. The CDR3 spells CASSPLTGVAEAFF. CDR3 coding DNA: TGTGCCAGCAGTCCCCTGACAGGGGTTGCTGAAGCTTTCTTT.

The chain has TRBV14 and TRBJ2-3; 7 bases fit TRBD2. CDR3 size: 14 residues. Germline assignment: CDR1 SGHDN and CDR2 FVKESK. The V and J ends lost 2 bases and 3 bases, in that order; junction bases with no gene match: 2. The CDR3 loop is CASSQWRETDTQYF. The CDR3 DNA reads as TGTGCCAGCAGCCAATGGCGGGAGACAGATACGCAGTATTTT.

The chain links TRBV4-3 to TRBJ2-7, with unresolved D. The CDR3 totals 13 residues. Germline loops: CDR1 LGHNA, CDR2 YSLEER. V was shortened by 4 bases and J by 4 bases, with 11 bases between the two germline ends. The CDR3 coding sequence is TGCGCCAGCAGCCCGATTATGGGATACGAGCAGTACTTC. Its protein is CASSPIMGYEQYF.

This chain links TRBV20-1 with TRBJ2-7; 7 bases are shared with TRBD2. CDR1 and CDR2 from the germline V gene are DFQATT and SNEGSKA (reference sequence). The trim removed 5 bases at V and 7 bases at J, leaving 5 bases unmatched. CDR3 length: 11 amino acids. CDR3 sequence reads: CSAPGEGEQYF. CDR3 DNA sequence: TGCAGTGCTCCCGGGGAGGGGGAGCAGTACTTC.

The J gene is TRBJ2-7, the V gene TRBV30; TRBD2 agrees at 9 bases. Unmatched junction bases numbered 4, after V lost 0 bases and J lost 1 base. The CDR3 loop spans 15 amino acids. Looked up from germline, CDR1 is GTSNPN and CDR2 is SVGIG (reference sequence). CDR3 in amino acids: CAWSVGLAPSYEQYF. As DNA, the CDR3 is TGTGCCTGGAGTGTAGGACTAGCGCCTTCCTACGAGCAGTACTTC.

This chain connects TRBV29-1 to TRBJ1-2; the match to TRBD1 covers 7 bases. Germline CDR1 is SQVTM and CDR2 is ANQGSEA. The CDR3 runs to 14 residues. The V gene end was trimmed by 1 base and the J gene end by 0 bases; junction bases not matched to a gene: 2. This CDR3 reads CSVEVGGPNYGYTF. The CDR3, as DNA: TGCAGCGTTGAAGTAGGGGGCCCTAACTATGGCTACACCTTC.

The CDR3 DNA sequence: TGTGCCAGCAGAATCCTAGCGGGAGGGAGTAAAGAGACCCAGTACTTC. Its translation: CASRILAGGSKETQYF. The chain joins TRBV28 to TRBJ2-5, with 12 bases fitting TRBD2. Germline values: CDR1 MDHEN, CDR2 SYDVKM. The CDR3 has 16 residues. The V gene end was trimmed by 6 bases and the J gene end by 3 bases; junction bases not matched to a gene: 8.

The chain combines TRBV4-1 with TRBJ2-7, with TRBD1 matching over 9 bases. Germline V lookup: CDR1 MGHRA, CDR2 YSYEKL. V shed 4 bases, J shed 6 bases, and the junction held 7 bases outside the gene matches. The CDR3 is made up of 14 amino acids. This CDR3 is CASSLRDRDGEQYF. CDR3 in DNA: TGCGCCAGCAGCCTCAGGGACAGGGATGGCGAGCAGTACTTC.

This clone has just a few counts. The rearrangement joins TRBV7-9 to TRBJ1-1, with a weak D call TRBD1 (6 bases). CDR3 length equals 17 residues. The germline V gene has CDR1 SEHNR and CDR2 FQNEAQ (reference sequence). The V and J ends lost 4 bases and 0 bases respectively, with 18 bases between them. The CDR3 reads CASSSNTGGHLNTEAFF. In DNA, the CDR3 is TGTGCCAGCAGCTCCAACACCGGGGGACACTTGAACACTGAAGCTTTCTTT.

The chain couples TRBV2 to TRBJ2-2; TRBD2 is a possible D gene (6 bases). The germline CDR1 and CDR2 sequences are SNHLY and FYNNEI. CDR3 length: 13 amino acids. Trimming stripped 6 bases from V and 6 bases from J, with 11 bases between. CDR3 coding DNA: TGTGCCAGCAGGGGACTCTCCCCCGGGGAGCTGTTTTTT. Protein product: CASRGLSPGELFF.

The chain recombines TRBV27 with TRBJ2-7; 8 nucleotides agree with TRBD1. Trimming at V came to 6 bases and at J to 6 bases, leaving 7 bases not matched to a gene. Germline V gene data show CDR1 as MNHEY and CDR2 as SMNVEV (reference sequence). The CDR3 length is 13 residues. As DNA, the CDR3 is TGTGCCAGCAGCCGACAGGGGCCGGGCGAGCAGTACTTC. Residues: CASSRQGPGEQYF.

The rearrangement uses TRBV7-9 and TRBJ2-7; either TRBD1 or TRBD2 may fit D (6 bases each). The CDR3 has 15 residues. Trimming pared 5 bases from V and 3 bases from J, leaving 17 bases between. The germline V gene has CDR1 SEHNR and CDR2 FQNEAQ (reference sequence). CDR3 nucleotide sequence: TGTGCCAGCAGCCCTGGGGGGACACTACTCTACGAGCAGTACTTC. Translation: CASSPGGTLLYEQYF.

This clone appeared a single time. V and J are TRBV13 and TRBJ2-5; possibly TRBD1 for D (7 bases). V lost 5 bases to trimming and J lost 5 bases, with 18 bases between them. The CDR3 length is 15 residues. Germline V lookup: CDR1 PRHDT, CDR2 FYEKMQ (reference sequence). CDR3 DNA: TGTGCCAGCAGCACCAGGGCAGGGGGGACCGAGACCCAGTACTTC. It translates to CASSTRAGGTETQYF. Drawing the rest from reference TRBV13 and TRBJ2-5, the complete variable domain is AAGVIQSPRHLIKEKRETATLKCYPIPRHDTVYWYQQGPGQDPQFLISFYEKMQSDKGSIPDRFSAQQFSDYHSELNMSSLELGDSALYFCASSTRAGGTETQYFGPGTRLLVL.

This clone has a handful of counts. Distinct nucleotide sequences in the sample also encode this CDR3. The chain has TRBV29-1 and TRBJ2-5, with TRBD2 matching 8 bases. This CDR3 contains 15 residues. CDR1 is SQVTM, CDR2 ANQGSEA, per germline. J lost 1 base, V lost 3 bases, and 7 bases had no gene match. The CDR3 DNA reads as TGCAGCGTTGATGGTATTAGCGGGGTCCAAGAGACCCAGTACTTC. The encoded protein is CSVDGISGVQETQYF.

This clone was detected a few times. The chain has TRBV29-1 and TRBJ2-2, with D unresolved. The CDR3 has 11 amino acids. V was clipped by 5 bases and J by 4 bases, with 5 bases between them. Looked up from germline, CDR1 is SQVTM and CDR2 is ANQGSEA. The CDR3 region is CSVSVTGELFF. Here the CDR3 DNA reads TGCAGCGTTTCGGTCACCGGGGAGCTGTTTTTT.

This clone was counted only a few times. The chain is built from TRBV18 and TRBJ2-3; D remains ambiguous. The ends were cut back, 6 bases at V and 3 bases at J, with 10 bases in the middle. CDR3 length equals 13 residues. Germline assignment: CDR1 KGHSH and CDR2 LQKENI. This chain's CDR3 is CASSPDPTDTQYF. CDR3 DNA: TGTGCCAGCTCGCCCGACCCGACAGATACGCAGTATTTT.

J is TRBJ2-4 and V is TRBV7-9, with 7 bases matching TRBD1. With 6 bases clipped from V and 4 bases from J, the junction kept 6 bases outside the gene matches. CDR1 is SEHNR, CDR2 FQNEAQ, per germline (reference sequence). The CDR3 contains 14 residues. CDR3 sequence: CASSPGTAKNIQYF. The CDR3 DNA sequence: TGTGCCAGCAGTCCCGGGACAGCAAAAAACATTCAGTACTTC.

This clone was found a few times. The V and J genes are TRBV7-8 and TRBJ1-3; tentatively, D is TRBD1 (5 bases). Trimming removed 2 bases from V and 4 bases from J, with 9 bases in between. The germline V gene has CDR1 SGHVS and CDR2 FQNEAQ. The CDR3 consists of 14 residues. The CDR3 here is CASSLSQGGNTIYF. In nucleotides, the CDR3 is TGTGCCAGCAGCTTATCCCAGGGAGGAAACACCATATATTTT.

This chain links TRBV7-9 with TRBJ2-7; TRBD2 might be the D (6 bases). This CDR3 comprises 13 residues. Trimming shortened V by 5 bases and J by 7 bases, and 15 bases separated the two germline ends. Germline CDR1 is SEHNR and CDR2 is FQNEAQ (reference sequence). CDR3 DNA sequence: TGTGCCAGCAGCCCCCGTTGGGCGGGAGAGCAGTACTTC. Translating gives CASSPRWAGEQYF.

In its sample, this clone was seen a few times. This sequence joins TRBV4-3 and TRBJ2-7, with 13 bases aligning to TRBD2. This CDR3 is 15 amino acids long. Germline CDR1 LGHNA, CDR2 YSLEER. V was pared by 3 bases and J by 2 bases, with 1 base of the junction left unmatched. CDR3 loop: CASSQGTSGAYEQYF. The CDR3 nucleotides read TGCGCCAGCAGCCAGGGGACTAGCGGGGCCTACGAGCAGTACTTC.